The 18 T cell receptor beta chains given below trace back to one sample, sequenced in a study of cytomegalovirus exposure and HLA in healthy donors. A multiplex PCR was run with 60 Vbeta primers and 13 Jbeta primers. Some clones are missing from TCRdb's copy, which holds only in-frame ones; the method was immunoSEQ multiplex PCR. The sample holds about 120,000 clones, less than 20% seen once. The sample consisted of PBMCs. All receptors come from a woman aged 18-29 years in good health and CMV-seronegative.

In its sample, this clone was seen a few times. The chain uses TRBV5-8 and TRBJ2-3; the D gene is possibly TRBD1 (5 bases). V was shortened by 0 bases and J by 2 bases, with 7 bases between the two germline ends. The length of the CDR3 is 14 residues. The germline V gene has CDR1 SGHTS and CDR2 YDEGEE. The CDR3 spells CASSLDRPTDTQYF. In nucleotides, the CDR3 is TGTGCCAGCAGCTTGGACAGGCCCACAGATACGCAGTATTTT. The full variable domain, with the rest looked up from reference TRBV5-8 and TRBJ2-3, is EAGVTQSPTHLIKTRGQQATLRCSPISGHTSVYWYQQALGLGLQFLLWYDEGEERNRGNFPPRFSGRQFPNYSSELNVNALELEDSALYLCASSLDRPTDTQYFGPGTRLTVL.

This clone was recorded once. The rearrangement joins TRBV9 to TRBJ1-2; 7 nucleotides align to TRBD1. CDR3 length: 15 residues. The germline gives CDR1 SGDLS, CDR2 YYNGEE. The J segment lost 6 bases and the V segment lost 4 bases, leaving 12 bases of the junction unmatched. DNA of the CDR3: TGTGCCAGCAGCACCTGGACAGGACTTGGAGATGGCTACACCTTC. This sequence encodes CASSTWTGLGDGYTF. The full variable domain, with the rest looked up from reference TRBV9 and TRBJ1-2, is DSGVTQTPKHLITATGQRVTLRCSPRSGDLSVYWYQQSLDQGLQFLIQYYNGEERAKGNILERFSAQQFPDLHSELNLSSLELGDSALYFCASSTWTGLGDGYTFGSGTRLTVV.

This clone was seen a few times. The chain joins TRBV4-3 to TRBJ2-3; TRBD2 aligns across 8 bases. The germline V gene encodes CDR1 LGHNA and CDR2 YSLEER. This CDR3 comprises 16 residues. V lost 5 bases, J lost 0 bases, and 7 bases stayed unmatched. The CDR3 coding sequence is TGCGCCAGCAGCGATAGCGGGGCGACTAGCACAGATACGCAGTATTTT. This encodes CASSDSGATSTDTQYF.

This clone occurred a few times. The chain couples TRBV19 to TRBJ1-2, with TRBD1 matching 8 bases. The CDR3 is 15 amino acids. The germline V gene has CDR1 LNHDA and CDR2 SQIVND (reference sequence). V was pared by 6 bases and J by 4 bases, with 10 bases of the junction left unmatched. The CDR3 region is CASSKDRGRGYGYTF. DNA of the CDR3: TGTGCCAGTAGCAAAGACAGGGGTCGAGGCTATGGCTACACCTTC.

This clone was recorded a few times. V and J are TRBV28 and TRBJ1-6; 9 bases fit TRBD1. Germline trimming cut 4 bases from V and 7 bases from J; bases unmatched to any gene: 17. Germline CDR1 MDHEN, CDR2 SYDVKM. CDR3 size: 19 residues. The DNA of the CDR3 is TGTGCCAGCAGTTCCGGACAGGGGTTACAGGCGGGTGCGAATTCACCCCTCCACTTT. Translated, it gives CASSSGQGLQAGANSPLHF. The variable domain in full, completed from reference TRBV28 and TRBJ1-6, reads DVKVTQSSRYLVKRTGEKVFLECVQDMDHENMFWYRQDPGLGLRLIYFSYDVKMKEKGDIPEGYSVSREKKERFSLILESASTNQTSMYLCASSSGQGLQAGANSPLHFGNGTRLTVT.

The V call is TRBV4-2, the J call TRBJ2-2, with D possibly matching TRBD1 (8 bases). The CDR3 has 17 amino acids. V lost 0 bases, J lost 9 bases, and 20 bases lay in between. Per germline, CDR1 LGHNA and CDR2 YNFKEQ. The CDR3 DNA is TGTGCCAGCAGCCAAGATTTGGGGGGGCCCAGGGGGCGGGAGCTGTTTTTT. Protein sequence: CASSQDLGGPRGRELFF.

Comment on this clone: The conserved phenylalanine or tryptophan is not found at the CDR3 terminus, so this likely reflects a read error. The V call is TRBV7-9, the J call TRBJ2-7, with 12 bases that match TRBD2. This CDR3 region has 13 residues. V shed 3 bases, J shed 6 bases, and the junction held 0 bases outside the gene matches. Germline V gives CDR1 SEHNR, CDR2 FQNEAQ (reference sequence). The CDR3 spells CASSLGLAGEQYS. The CDR3 DNA is TGTGCCAGCAGCTTGGGACTAGCGGGCGAGCAGTACTCC.

The V call is TRBV28, the J call TRBJ2-4; possibly TRBD2 for D (7 bases). The CDR3 totals 14 residues. In germline, CDR1 is MDHEN, CDR2 SYDVKM. Trimming shortened V by 6 bases and J by 7 bases, and 16 bases separated the two germline ends. The CDR3 bases are TGTGCCAGCAGAAGGGGGGGCCTCAGGAACATTCAGTACTTC. As protein: CASRRGGLRNIQYF.

The V gene is TRBV4-2, the J gene TRBJ1-3, with TRBD1 matching 7 bases. J lost 4 bases, V lost 2 bases, and 5 bases had no gene match. The germline V gene encodes CDR1 LGHNA and CDR2 YNFKEQ. This CDR3 contains 15 residues. The CDR3 region has the DNA TGTGCCAGCAGCCAAAACAGGGGTTTGGGAAACACCATATATTTT. It translates to CASSQNRGLGNTIYF.

This chain links TRBV29-1 with TRBJ2-1, with 13 bases that match TRBD2. This CDR3 comprises 17 residues. The junction had 8 bases not matched to a gene; V was cut back by 6 bases and J by 0 bases. In germline, CDR1 is SQVTM, CDR2 ANQGSEA. CDR3 sequence (DNA): TGCAGCGTGACCGGACTAGCGGGGGACAGCTCCTACAATGAGCAGTTCTTC. Amino acids: CSVTGLAGDSSYNEQFF.

Only a few counts were recorded for this clone. V is TRBV5-1 and J is TRBJ1-4; D call uncertain. Germline V gene lookup returns CDR1 SGHRS and CDR2 YFSETQ. CDR3 length: 16 amino acids. Trimming pared 4 bases from V and 5 bases from J, leaving 18 bases between. The DNA of the CDR3 is TGCGCCAGCAGCGGACTCGAAGGGCTGGGGAATGAAAAACTGTTTTTT. It codes for CASSGLEGLGNEKLFF.

This clone has only a few counts. The gene calls are TRBV18 and TRBJ2-3; 7 nucleotides agree with TRBD1. Germline V CDR1 and CDR2: KGHSH, LQKENI. The CDR3 is 16 residues long. Trimming cost V 3 bases and J 1 base; bases outside gene matches: 7. The CDR3: CASSPLITGGTDTQYF. The CDR3 nucleotides read TGTGCCAGCTCACCCCTTATTACAGGGGGCACAGATACGCAGTATTTT.

The rearrangement joins TRBV6-6 to TRBJ1-5, with no clear D. V lost 4 bases and J lost 0, with 7 bases in between. The CDR3 contains 14 residues. Germline CDR1 and CDR2: MNHNY and SVGAGI (reference sequence). This CDR3 is CASSFGGSNQPQHF. The CDR3 DNA sequence: TGTGCCAGCAGTTTCGGAGGTAGCAATCAGCCCCAGCATTTT.

V gene TRBV7-9 combines with J gene TRBJ2-3; D gene ambiguous. CDR1 and CDR2 (germline): SEHNR, FQNEAQ (reference sequence). The CDR3 consists of 13 residues. V was shortened by 5 bases and J by 6 bases, with 12 bases between the two germline ends. In DNA, the CDR3 is TGTGCCAGCAGCCGGGTGGATAGGGATACGCAGTATTTT. It specifies CASSRVDRDTQYF. Variable domain in full (rest from reference TRBV7-9 and TRBJ2-3): DTGVSQNPRHKITKRGQNVTFRCDPISEHNRLYWYRQTLGQGPEFLTYFQNEAQLEKSRLLSDRFSAERPKGSFSTLEIQRTEQGDSAMYLCASSRVDRDTQYFGPGTRLTVL.

CDR3 sequence: CASSYDREHYEQYF. CDR3 DNA: TGTGCCAGCAGTTACGACAGGGAACACTACGAGCAGTACTTC. The chain combines TRBV6-5 with TRBJ2-7; 7 bases agree with TRBD1. The ends lost 2 bases at V and 3 bases at J; junction bases unmatched: 4. The CDR3 loop spans 14 amino acids. CDR1 and CDR2 from the germline V gene are MNHEY and SVGAGI.

CDR3 nucleotides: TGCGCCAGCAGCGTCGGGGGTGATAGCAATCAGCCCCAGCATTTT. It encodes CASSVGGDSNQPQHF. The chain links TRBV5-1 to TRBJ1-5; D is possibly TRBD1 (5 bases). The CDR3 is 15 amino acids. Germline CDR1 SGHRS, CDR2 YFSETQ. Trimming left V 4 bases short and J 0 bases short, with 11 bases between.

J is TRBJ2-3 and V is TRBV7-6; 7 bases are shared with TRBD2. The trim removed 4 bases at V and 2 bases at J, leaving 12 bases unmatched. CDR1 is SGHVS and CDR2 is FNYEAQ in the germline V gene. The CDR3 extends over 17 amino acids. CDR3 protein: CASSSSLAVRDTDTQYF. CDR3 nucleotide sequence: TGTGCCAGCAGCTCTTCCCTAGCGGTGAGAGACACAGATACGCAGTATTTT.

The V and J genes are TRBV5-4 and TRBJ2-2, with 7 bases that match TRBD1. Germline-derived CDR1 and CDR2 are SGHNT and YYREEE (reference sequence). Unmatched junction bases numbered 6, after V lost 4 bases and J lost 0 bases. This CDR3 contains 16 residues. CDR3 sequence (DNA): TGTGCCAGCAGCACACCCCAGGGGGCGAACACCGGGGAGCTGTTTTTT. Its protein is CASSTPQGANTGELFF.